Listed below are T cell receptor beta chains from one sample, sequenced in a study of chemoradiotherapy in HPV16-positive cancers. Assay used: immunoSEQ multiplex PCR; TCRdb lists only in-frame clones, some missing. The sample records approximately 9,000 clones, about 86% being singletons. Sequencing was performed on blood, taken from a patient who underwent chemoradiotherapy. Receptors originate from a human donor with HPV-associated anogenital cancer. The CDR3 runs from the conserved cysteine through the conserved F or W. A D gene is named only where the DNA matches it firmly.

D: TRBD1; J: TRBJ1-4; length: 17; V: TRBV2; DNA: TGTGCCAGCAGTGAAGCGCTCGGGACAGGGGGCTTCGGAAAACTGTTTTTT; CDR3: CASSEALGTGGFGKLFF
D: TRBD2; J: TRBJ2-3; length: 15; V: TRBV11-2; DNA: TGTGCCAGCAGCCCCCTAGCGGGGGGGGTAGATACGCAGTATTTT; CDR3: CASSPLAGGVDTQYF
D: -; J: TRBJ2-5; length: 15; V: TRBV7-2; DNA: TGTGCCAGCAGCTTGTCAGCAGAGTATCAAGAGACCCAGTACTTC; CDR3: CASSLSAEYQETQYF
D: -; J: TRBJ1-4; length: 12; V: TRBV28; DNA: TGTGCCAGCAGATCTACAACTGAAAAACTGTTTTTT; CDR3: CASRSTTEKLFF
D: -; J: TRBJ2-2; length: 14; V: TRBV19; DNA: TGTGCCAGTATGAGGGGGGTCGTGGCCGGGGAGCTGTTTTTT; CDR3: CASMRGVVAGELFF
D: -; J: TRBJ1-1; length: 13; V: TRBV29-1; DNA: TGCAGCGTTGAATTTGGGGGGAACACTGAAGCTTTCTTT; CDR3: CSVEFGGNTEAFF
D: -; J: TRBJ1-1; length: 15; V: TRBV6-1; DNA: TGTGCCAGCAGCTTCAGGGCAGGGCCGAACACTGAAGCTTTCTTT; CDR3: CASSFRAGPNTEAFF
D: -; J: TRBJ2-5; length: 12; V: TRBV29-1; DNA: TGCAGCGTTGAGGACTTCGACAGGCGGCCCTACTTC; CDR3: CSVEDFDRRPYF
D: TRBD2; J: TRBJ2-7; length: 15; V: TRBV2; DNA: TGTGCCAGCTTTAGACTAGCGGGGGGGAACTACGAGCAGTACTTC; CDR3: CASFRLAGGNYEQYF
D: -; J: TRBJ2-3; length: 14; V: TRBV6-1; DNA: TGTGCCAGCAGTGTGTGGACCAGCACAGATACGCAGTATTTT; CDR3: CASSVWTSTDTQYF
D: -; J: TRBJ1-5; length: 16; V: TRBV6-1; DNA: TGTGCCAGCAGTGAACCCGCATTACATAGCAATCAGCCCCAGCATTTT; CDR3: CASSEPALHSNQPQHF
D: TRBD2; J: TRBJ2-7; length: 14; V: TRBV19; DNA: TGTGCCAGTAAAGAAGCGGGGGAGACCTACGAGCAGTACTTC; CDR3: CASKEAGETYEQYF
D: -; J: TRBJ2-1; length: 14; V: TRBV4-3; DNA: TGCGCCAGCAGCCAAGATACATTCCGGGGTGAGCAGTTCTTC; CDR3: CASSQDTFRGEQFF
D: -; J: TRBJ2-2; length: 13; V: TRBV25-1; DNA: TGTGCCAGCAGTGAATCTATCACCGGGGAGCTGTTTTTT; CDR3: CASSESITGELFF
D: -; J: TRBJ2-7; length: 11; V: TRBV7-2; DNA: TGTGCCAGCAGCTTAGTCCACGAGCAGTACTTC; CDR3: CASSLVHEQYF
D: TRBD1; J: TRBJ1-3; length: 15; V: TRBV6-1; DNA: TGTGCCAGCAGTGATTCGGGACAGGGGGTTTACACCATATATTTT; CDR3: CASSDSGQGVYTIYF
D: -; J: TRBJ1-5; length: 15; V: TRBV11-2; DNA: TGTGCCAGCAGCTTTTCACGGGGGGCCAATCAGCCCCAGCATTTT; CDR3: CASSFSRGANQPQHF
D: -; J: TRBJ2-5; length: 13; V: TRBV19; DNA: TGTGCCAGTAGTATCGGGGGTCGGGAGACCCAGTACTTC; CDR3: CASSIGGRETQYF
D: -; J: TRBJ1-2; length: 11; V: TRBV2; DNA: TGTGCCAGCAGTGAATATGCTGGCTACACCTTC; CDR3: CASSEYAGYTF
D: TRBD1; J: TRBJ1-3; length: 16; V: TRBV19; DNA: TGTGCCAGTCGTGCCCCTGACAGGGGCTCTGGAAACACCATATATTTT; CDR3: CASRAPDRGSGNTIYF